These 26 T cell receptor beta chains were sequenced from one sample in a study of shared clonotypes between healthy human individuals. Sequencing was performed with immunoSEQ multiplex PCR; in TCRdb, only in-frame clones are kept and a portion is missing. Among about 1,500,000 clones listed, approximately 97% were seen once. The sample consisted of naive CD4+ T cells sorted from blood. Subset defined: CD45RA+ positively selected. These receptors were obtained from a man aged 30 to 39 in good health.

This chain joins TRBV19 and TRBJ2-1; 9 positions match TRBD1. Germline V lookup: CDR1 LNHDA, CDR2 SQIVND (reference sequence). The V gene end was trimmed by 5 bases and the J gene end by 7 bases; junction bases not matched to a gene: 3. This CDR3 region has 13 residues. CDR3 in amino acids: CASSEQGANEQFF. The CDR3 DNA follows: TGTGCCAGTAGTGAACAGGGGGCAAATGAGCAGTTCTTC.

The rearrangement links TRBV11-2 to TRBJ2-3; D is uncertain. The CDR3 runs to 13 residues. V lost 5 bases and J 5 bases, leaving 11 bases between the germline ends. Germline lookup yields CDR1 SGHAT and CDR2 FQNNGV. CDR3 bases: TGTGCCAGCAGCCCTCGCCCGGGAGATACGCAGTATTTT. This gives the protein CASSPRPGDTQYF.

The rearrangement uses TRBV18 and TRBJ2-7, with D maybe TRBD1 (5 bases). The germline CDR1 and CDR2 sequences are KGHSH and LQKENI. Trimming cost V 4 bases and J 3 bases, with 7 bases left between them. The CDR3 is 12 amino acids. The CDR3 reads CASSRQIYEQYF. CDR3 sequence (DNA): TGTGCCAGCTCACGACAGATCTACGAGCAGTACTTC.

The chain is built from TRBV7-9 and TRBJ2-5, with D maybe TRBD2 (6 bases). The CDR3 has 13 amino acids. Germline V gene data show CDR1 as SEHNR and CDR2 as FQNEAQ (reference sequence). V lost 3 bases and J 5 bases, leaving 10 bases between the germline ends. The CDR3 coding sequence is TGTGCCAGCAGCTTCTTCGGAGGGGAGACCCAGTACTTC. Its translation is CASSFFGGETQYF.

The rearrangement links TRBV7-2 to TRBJ2-1, with 10 bases lining up with TRBD2. The CDR3 is made up of 14 amino acids. V was clipped by 5 bases and J by 4 bases; unmatched bases: 2. Per germline, CDR1 SGHTA and CDR2 FQGNSA. DNA of the CDR3: TGTGCCAGCAGCCCTAGCGGGGGTTACAATGAGCAGTTCTTC. It translates to CASSPSGGYNEQFF. Together with reference TRBV7-2 and TRBJ2-1, the CDR3 gives the full variable domain: GAGVSQSPSNKVTEKGKDVELRCDPISGHTALYWYRQSLGQGLEFLIYFQGNSAPDKSGLPSDRFSAERTGGSVSTLTIQRTQQEDSAVYLCASSPSGGYNEQFFGPGTRLTVL.

In this sample, this clone turned up once. The J gene is TRBJ2-1, the V gene TRBV15; TRBD2 is a possible D gene (6 bases). Per germline, CDR1 LNHNV and CDR2 YYDKDF (reference sequence). Trimming stripped 3 bases from V and 0 bases from J, with 12 bases between. The CDR3 extends over 16 amino acids. CDR3 bases: TGTGCCACCAGCAGCTCAGTAGCGGTCTCCTACAATGAGCAGTTCTTC. It yields the protein CATSSSVAVSYNEQFF.

In the case of this clone: The identical CDR3 is also encoded by other nucleotide sequences in the sample. The gene calls are TRBV5-1 and TRBJ2-1; TRBD2 might be the D (5 bases). Germline V gene sequence: CDR1 SGHRS, CDR2 YFSETQ. The CDR3 is made up of 15 amino acids. Trimming cost V 0 bases and J 1 base, with 8 bases left between them. The CDR3 is CASSLDEGSYNEQFF. DNA of the CDR3: TGCGCCAGCAGCTTGGATGAGGGTTCCTACAATGAGCAGTTCTTC.

This clone was recorded only once. In the same sample, other DNA sequences code for this CDR3. V usage is TRBV19 and J usage is TRBJ2-3; D is unresolved. Germline CDR1 LNHDA, CDR2 SQIVND (reference sequence). V was shortened by 5 bases and J by 0 bases, with 9 bases between the two germline ends. This CDR3 region has 14 residues. The CDR3 DNA reads TGTGCCAGTAGTCTGAGAATAAGCACAGATACGCAGTATTTT. The encoded protein is CASSLRISTDTQYF.

The CDR3: CASSVAVLSEQYF. In DNA, the CDR3 is TGTGCCAGCAGCGTAGCTGTGTTGTCCGAGCAGTACTTC. This rearrangement joins TRBV9 to TRBJ2-7; D ambiguous. Germline assignment: CDR1 SGDLS and CDR2 YYNGEE. The CDR3 contains 13 residues. V was clipped by 0 bases and J by 6 bases, with 10 bases between them.

The V and J genes are TRBV10-1 and TRBJ2-2; 9 positions match TRBD1. The J segment lost 1 base and the V segment lost 8 bases, leaving 8 bases of the junction unmatched. Germline values: CDR1 WNHNN, CDR2 SYGVQD (reference sequence). This CDR3 is 16 amino acids long. CDR3 in amino acids: CASGTGPTLNTGELFF. CDR3 nucleotides: TGCGCCAGCGGGACAGGGCCGACTTTGAACACCGGGGAGCTGTTTTTT.

The chain has TRBV14 and TRBJ1-4; the D is unclear. This CDR3 is built from 17 residues. Germline V gene data show CDR1 as SGHDN and CDR2 as FVKESK. The V gene lost 1 base and the J gene lost 5 bases, with 17 bases spanning the gap. CDR3 amino acids: CASSQGSDWGDNEKLFF. The DNA for the CDR3 is TGTGCCAGCAGCCAAGGCTCGGATTGGGGTGACAATGAAAAACTGTTTTTT.

This chain connects TRBV6-1 to TRBJ1-2; D remains unclear. Germline CDR1 is MNHNS and CDR2 is SASEGT. CDR3 length: 14 residues. V was pared by 2 bases and J by 0 bases, with 7 bases between. This CDR3 reads CASSERVANYGYTF. The CDR3 coding sequence is TGTGCCAGCAGTGAAAGGGTAGCTAACTATGGCTACACCTTC.

J is TRBJ1-2 and V is TRBV28; D is undetermined. This CDR3 spans 11 amino acids. Trimming cost V 7 bases and J 5 bases, with 8 bases left between them. Germline CDR1 MDHEN, CDR2 SYDVKM. DNA for the CDR3: TGTGCCAGCAACCCGGGGTATGGCTACACCTTC. Its protein product is CASNPGYGYTF.

The V call is TRBV5-6, the J call TRBJ2-7, with D hard to call. Trimming shortened V by 1 base and J by 5 bases, and 7 bases separated the two germline ends. The CDR3 consists of 12 residues. From germline, CDR1 is SGHDT and CDR2 YYEEEE. The CDR3 DNA reads as TGTGCCAGCAGCTTGTCTCGGGACGAGCAGTACTTC. It yields the protein CASSLSRDEQYF.

This chain links TRBV19 with TRBJ2-1, with 7 positions matching TRBD2. CDR3 size: 15 residues. CDR1 and CDR2 (germline): LNHDA, SQIVND (reference sequence). V lost 3 bases, J lost 6 bases, and 8 bases stayed unmatched. The DNA of the CDR3 is TGTGCCAGTAGTATCGTGGGCGGGAGAAGCAATGAGCAGTTCTTC. It specifies CASSIVGGRSNEQFF. The full variable domain, completed using reference TRBV19 and TRBJ2-1, is DGGITQSPKYLFRKEGQNVTLSCEQNLNHDAMYWYRQDPGQGLRLIYYSQIVNDFQKGDIAEGYSVSREKKESFPLTVTSAQKNPTAFYLCASSIVGGRSNEQFFGPGTRLTVL.

The rearrangement links TRBV28 to TRBJ2-1; TRBD1 agrees at 7 bases. Germline trimming cut 4 bases from V and 3 bases from J; bases unmatched to any gene: 15. Germline V lookup: CDR1 MDHEN, CDR2 SYDVKM. The CDR3 is 18 amino acids. CDR3 DNA sequence: TGTGCCAGCAGTTCAATAGGGGTGCAGGGGGTATTCTACAATGAGCAGTTCTTC. Its translation is CASSSIGVQGVFYNEQFF.

The rearrangement joins TRBV19 to TRBJ2-6, with D unclear. Germline loops: CDR1 LNHDA, CDR2 SQIVND (reference sequence). Between the trimmed V and J ends, which lost 6 bases and 2 bases, there was a span of 8 bases. CDR3 length: 14 residues. In DNA form, the CDR3 reads TGTGCCAGTAGATCAGTCCCTGGGGCCAACGTCCTGACTTTC. This sequence encodes CASRSVPGANVLTF.

The chain links TRBV27 to TRBJ2-3; TRBD2 aligns across 9 bases. Per germline, CDR1 MNHEY and CDR2 SMNVEV (reference sequence). The CDR3 spans 15 residues. The ends lost 5 bases at V and 3 bases at J; junction bases unmatched: 6. Here the CDR3 DNA reads TGTGCCAGCAGTCTAGCGGGAAAGAGGACAGATACGCAGTATTTT. The encoded protein is CASSLAGKRTDTQYF.

This clone was picked up a small number of times. V is TRBV9 and J is TRBJ1-1, with D perhaps matching TRBD1 (5 bases). The CDR3 consists of 15 residues. The V gene lost 0 bases and the J gene lost 5 bases, with 14 bases spanning the gap. Germline CDR1 reads SGDLS; CDR2 reads YYNGEE. The CDR3 sequence: CASSVVWGNNTEAFF. The CDR3 DNA reads TGTGCCAGCAGCGTAGTTTGGGGGAATAATACTGAAGCTTTCTTT.

V and J are TRBV19 and TRBJ2-7; maybe TRBD2 (5 bases). Trimming cost V 3 bases and J 0 bases, with 12 bases left between them. The CDR3 totals 15 residues. Germline CDR1 LNHDA, CDR2 SQIVND (reference sequence). Written as DNA, the CDR3 is TGTGCCAGTAGTATCCCGGGAAAAAGCTCCTACGAGCAGTACTTC. The encoded protein is CASSIPGKSSYEQYF. The full variable domain, completed using reference TRBV19 and TRBJ2-7, is DGGITQSPKYLFRKEGQNVTLSCEQNLNHDAMYWYRQDPGQGLRLIYYSQIVNDFQKGDIAEGYSVSREKKESFPLTVTSAQKNPTAFYLCASSIPGKSSYEQYFGPGTRLTVT.

The chain has TRBV2 and TRBJ1-1, with D possibly TRBD1 on 6 matching bases. Germline assignment: CDR1 SNHLY and CDR2 FYNNEI. This CDR3 comprises 16 residues. V dropped 6 bases and J dropped 3 bases, with 20 bases sitting between them. This CDR3 reads CASRALIGQRDTEAFF. CDR3 bases: TGTGCCAGCAGGGCCCTGATTGGACAGAGGGACACTGAAGCTTTCTTT.

This clone was observed once. This chain joins TRBV9 and TRBJ2-2; D call uncertain. V was shortened by 0 bases and J by 3 bases, with 15 bases between the two germline ends. The CDR3 sequence is 17 residues long. CDR1 is SGDLS, CDR2 YYNGEE, per germline. Here the CDR3 DNA reads TGTGCCAGCAGCGTAGAAGCATCGAATACTTACACCGGGGAGCTGTTTTTT. Translating gives CASSVEASNTYTGELFF.

The CDR3 is CASSEWAGATNEKLFF. The CDR3 DNA reads TGTGCCAGCAGTGAATGGGCGGGGGCAACTAATGAAAAACTGTTTTTT. This rearrangement joins TRBV6-1 to TRBJ1-4; perhaps TRBD1 as D (5 bases). There are 16 residues in the CDR3. Trimming took 2 bases from V and 0 from J, leaving 10 bases between them. Germline V lookup: CDR1 MNHNS, CDR2 SASEGT.

This rearrangement joins TRBV2 to TRBJ1-5, with no clear D. V dropped 0 bases and J dropped 7 bases, with 10 bases sitting between them. The V gene's germline CDR1 is SNHLY and CDR2 FYNNEI. This CDR3 has 14 residues. The CDR3 DNA reads TGTGCCAGCAGTGAAGCCCCGCCGGAACAGCCCCAGCATTTT. Protein: CASSEAPPEQPQHF. The full variable domain, with the rest looked up from reference TRBV2 and TRBJ1-5, is EPEVTQTPSHQVTQMGQEVILRCVPISNHLYFYWYRQILGQKVEFLVSFYNNEISEKSEIFDDQFSVERPDGSNFTLKIRSTKLEDSAMYFCASSEAPPEQPQHFGDGTRLSIL.

The chain uses TRBV7-6 and TRBJ1-1; 7 nucleotides match TRBD1. The CDR3 sequence is 13 residues long. The V gene end was trimmed by 4 bases and the J gene end by 3 bases; junction bases not matched to a gene: 2. Per the germline V gene, CDR1 is SGHVS and CDR2 is FNYEAQ. CDR3 amino acids: CASSSTGYTEAFF. The CDR3 region has the DNA TGTGCCAGCAGCTCGACAGGGTACACTGAAGCTTTCTTT.

The table lists this clone with a few counts. The chain has TRBV28 and TRBJ1-1; D perhaps matches TRBD1 (5 bases). V dropped 5 bases and J dropped 4 bases, with 17 bases sitting between them. CDR1 is MDHEN and CDR2 is SYDVKM in the germline V gene. The CDR3 covers 15 residues. The CDR3 is CASSPWGSGVTEAFF. The DNA for the CDR3 is TGTGCCAGCAGTCCCTGGGGCAGCGGCGTCACTGAAGCTTTCTTT.